Each of the 32 T cell receptor beta chains below was sequenced from the same sample in a study of T cell responses to AZD1222 COVID-19 vaccine. Repertoires were generated with immunoSEQ multiplex PCR, while TCRdb's copy carries only in-frame clones and drops some. The sample lists around 140,000 clones; over 90% were seen once. The specimen was peripheral blood, collected on day 0 of AZD1222 vaccination. The receptors come from an adult in good health.

This chain links TRBV7-2 with TRBJ2-7; 8 bases are a match to TRBD1. The germline V gene has CDR1 SGHTA and CDR2 FQGNSA. V lost 1 base to trimming and J lost 2 bases; unmatched junction nucleotides: 7. The CDR3 runs 16 residues. The CDR3 spells CASSLVGQGAAYEQYF. Here the CDR3 DNA reads TGTGCCAGCAGCTTAGTGGGTCAGGGGGCCGCCTACGAGCAGTACTTC.

The rearrangement joins TRBV3-1 (or the pseudogene TRBV3-2) to TRBJ2-3; 10 positions agree with TRBD2. With 4 bases clipped from V and 1 base from J, the junction kept 5 bases outside the gene matches. CDR1 LGHDT and CDR2 YNNKEL come from the germline V gene (reference sequence). The CDR3 spans 16 residues. CDR3 region: CASSLLGTSGTDTQYF. Written as DNA, the CDR3 is TGTGCCAGCAGCCTCCTAGGGACTAGCGGCACAGATACGCAGTATTTT.

The chain links TRBV28 to TRBJ2-1; TRBD2 aligns across 8 bases. Germline CDR1 reads MDHEN; CDR2 reads SYDVKM. The V and J ends lost 5 bases and 6 bases, in that order; junction bases with no gene match: 27. The CDR3 is 21 residues long. The CDR3 region has the DNA TGTGCCAGCAGTCCCCTGGGTGTTAGCGGGACCTCACTAGGGAGTCCCAATGAGCAGTTCTTC. Amino acid sequence: CASSPLGVSGTSLGSPNEQFF.

This clone has a handful of counts. This chain joins TRBV7-2 and TRBJ1-5; D not resolved. The length of the CDR3 is 13 residues. The germline V gene has CDR1 SGHTA and CDR2 FQGNSA. Trimming stripped 6 bases from V and 3 bases from J, with 9 bases between. The CDR3 region is CASSPQANQPQHF. The CDR3 DNA sequence: TGTGCCAGCAGTCCTCAAGCCAATCAGCCCCAGCATTTT.

This chain uses TRBV7-2 with TRBJ2-7; D may be TRBD2 (5 bases). Trimming cost V 6 bases and J 3 bases, with 24 bases left between them. CDR1 is SGHTA and CDR2 is FQGNSA in the germline V gene. The CDR3 consists of 17 residues. The CDR3 sequence: CASRPPPELRVHYEQYF. CDR3 coding DNA: TGTGCCAGCAGGCCGCCTCCCGAGTTGAGGGTCCACTACGAGCAGTACTTC.

The V gene is TRBV19, the J gene TRBJ1-2; TRBD1 agrees at 7 bases. Looked up from germline, CDR1 is LNHDA and CDR2 is SQIVND (reference sequence). The CDR3 length is 13 residues. The V segment lost 9 bases and the J segment 2 bases; nucleotides outside the gene matches: 6. The CDR3 nucleotides are TGTGCCAGCCTTGACAGGGCGAACTATGGCTACACCTTC. This codes for CASLDRANYGYTF.

V gene TRBV5-5 combines with J gene TRBJ2-1; D gene uncertain. The V gene's germline CDR1 is SGHKS and CDR2 YYEKEE (reference sequence). Trimming shortened V by 4 bases and J by 8 bases, and 19 bases separated the two germline ends. The length of the CDR3 is 15 residues. In DNA form, the CDR3 reads TGTGCCAGCAGCCGTGCGAGCGTTGGTTTGGATGAGCAGTTCTTC. This translates into CASSRASVGLDEQFF.

V gene TRBV29-1 combines with J gene TRBJ2-3; D remains ambiguous. In germline, CDR1 is SQVTM, CDR2 ANQGSEA. V lost 7 bases to trimming and J lost 3 bases, with 8 bases between them. The CDR3 loop spans 11 amino acids. The CDR3 DNA follows: TGCAGCGCTACAGAAACAGATACGCAGTATTTT. It is translated as CSATETDTQYF.

The CDR3 reads CASSGGSTNSPLHF. In DNA form, the CDR3 reads TGTGCCAGCAGTGGGGGCAGCACGAATTCACCCCTCCACTTT. The chain joins TRBV2 to TRBJ1-6, with D possibly matching TRBD1 (5 bases). Germline V CDR1 and CDR2: SNHLY, FYNNEI. The CDR3 consists of 14 residues. Trimming took 4 bases from V and 7 from J, leaving 11 bases between them.

The gene calls are TRBV19 and TRBJ2-7, with D possibly matching TRBD2 (6 bases). With 4 bases removed from V and 3 bases from J, the gap between germline ends came to 16 bases. The germline CDR1 and CDR2 sequences are LNHDA and SQIVND (reference sequence). There are 15 residues in the CDR3. The CDR3 bases are TGTGCCAGTAGTAGGGGGGACGGTGTGGGCTACGAGCAGTACTTC. It specifies CASSRGDGVGYEQYF.

This clone was seen just once. The chain links TRBV27 to TRBJ1-2; no firm D call. V was trimmed by 5 bases and J by 2 bases, leaving 18 bases between them. This CDR3 has 16 residues. CDR1 is MNHEY and CDR2 is SMNVEV in the germline V gene (reference sequence). The CDR3 region has the DNA TGTGCCAGCAGTCCCATGTGGGGAGCCGAGAACTATGGCTACACCTTC. This translates into CASSPMWGAENYGYTF.

V gene TRBV6-5 combines with J gene TRBJ2-7; D uncertain. V lost 2 bases, J lost 2 bases, and 4 bases lay in between. The germline CDR1 and CDR2 sequences are MNHEY and SVGAGI. This CDR3 region has 12 residues. CDR3 sequence reads: CASSYGTYEQYF. For the CDR3, the DNA is TGTGCCAGCAGTTACGGTACCTACGAGCAGTACTTC.

This chain links TRBV19 with TRBJ2-1, with TRBD1 matching 12 bases. This CDR3 has 14 amino acids. V gave up 7 bases and J gave up 6 bases; unmatched junction bases: 4. Germline loops: CDR1 LNHDA, CDR2 SQIVND (reference sequence). CDR3 nucleotide sequence: TGTGCCAGTATTCCGGGACAGGGGGCCAATGAGCAGTTCTTC. Residues: CASIPGQGANEQFF.

Here the CDR3 reads CASRRTNNSPLHF. CDR3 bases: TGTGCCAGCAGGAGAACAAATAATTCACCCCTCCACTTT. The chain employs TRBV12-3 or TRBV12-4 and TRBJ1-6; the D is unclear. The CDR3 spans 13 residues. Trimming removed 6 bases from V and 5 bases from J, with 8 bases in between.

The V and J genes are TRBV27 and TRBJ2-7, with 10 bases aligning to TRBD2. The CDR3 covers 17 residues. The V and J ends lost 6 bases and 0 bases, in that order; junction bases with no gene match: 11. The V gene's germline CDR1 is MNHEY and CDR2 SMNVEV (reference sequence). CDR3 coding DNA: TGTGCCAGCAGCCCAAGGACTAGCGGTTATGCCTCCTACGAGCAGTACTTC. Translation gives CASSPRTSGYASYEQYF.

The rearrangement links TRBV15 to TRBJ2-4; D not certain. This CDR3 spans 13 amino acids. Germline V gene lookup returns CDR1 LNHNV and CDR2 YYDKDF (reference sequence). V shed 8 bases and J shed 9 bases, with 17 bases lying between them. CDR3 bases: TGTGCCACCGCCCCCGTGCCCCTACGCATTCAGTACTTC. Encoded protein: CATAPVPLRIQYF.

The chain links TRBV6-4 to TRBJ1-6, with a tentative D call TRBD1 (6 bases). The CDR3 sequence is 13 residues long. Germline V gene lookup returns CDR1 MRHNA and CDR2 SNTAGT. Trimming removed 8 bases from V and 10 bases from J, with 15 bases in between. CDR3 in amino acids: CASGLGGKSPLHF. The CDR3 region has the DNA TGTGCCAGCGGTTTAGGGGGGAAATCACCCCTCCACTTT.

The rearrangement uses TRBV5-4 and TRBJ1-3; possible D gene TRBD1, 6 bases. The germline CDR1 and CDR2 sequences are SGHNT and YYREEE (reference sequence). V gave up 9 bases and J gave up 3 bases, with 13 bases separating them. CDR3 length: 13 residues. CDR3 protein: CATARGSGNTIYF. CDR3 DNA: TGTGCCACCGCCAGGGGAAGTGGAAACACCATATATTTT.

This sequence joins TRBV27 and TRBJ1-2; the D gene is possibly TRBD1 (5 bases). The CDR3 loop spans 14 amino acids. Trimming left V 8 bases short and J 4 bases short, with 17 bases between. The V gene's germline CDR1 is MNHEY and CDR2 SMNVEV (reference sequence). CDR3 region: CASGTYRDFYGYTF. DNA of the CDR3: TGTGCCAGCGGCACCTACCGGGACTTCTATGGCTACACCTTC.

The J gene is TRBJ1-1, the V gene TRBV18; 7 positions match TRBD1. Germline V lookup: CDR1 KGHSH, CDR2 LQKENI. The V segment lost 5 bases and the J segment 2 bases; nucleotides outside the gene matches: 5. CDR3 size: 14 residues. CDR3 in DNA: TGTGCCAGCTCATCAGGGACAGTTAACACTGAAGCTTTCTTT. Its translation is CASSSGTVNTEAFF.

The chain links TRBV10-3 to TRBJ2-1, with TRBD2 as a possible D gene (5 bases). CDR3 length equals 14 residues. Trimming shortened V by 7 bases and J by 8 bases, and 18 bases separated the two germline ends. Per the germline V gene, CDR1 is ENHRY and CDR2 is SYGVKD. CDR3 protein: CAIKPSGGVDEQFF. CDR3 DNA: TGTGCCATCAAACCCTCAGGAGGAGTGGATGAGCAGTTCTTC.

This sequence joins TRBV4-1 and TRBJ1-1; D is ambiguous. Deletions cut 2 bases from V and 3 bases from J, with 19 bases between. The CDR3 is made up of 17 amino acids. In germline, CDR1 is MGHRA, CDR2 YSYEKL. This chain's CDR3 is CASSQFLTNTFHTEAFF. The CDR3 nucleotides are TGCGCCAGCAGCCAATTTTTAACGAACACTTTTCACACTGAAGCTTTCTTT.

V gene TRBV18 combines with J gene TRBJ1-1, with D perhaps matching TRBD1 (5 bases). CDR1 is KGHSH and CDR2 is LQKENI in the germline V gene. Deletions cut 3 bases from V and 0 bases from J, with 8 bases between. CDR3 size: 14 residues. This chain's CDR3 is CASSPGTVNTEAFF. As DNA, the CDR3 is TGTGCCAGCTCACCGGGGACGGTGAACACTGAAGCTTTCTTT.

This chain connects TRBV6-4 to TRBJ1-1; no clear D. The CDR3 loop spans 13 amino acids. Deletions cut 4 bases from V and 0 bases from J, with 6 bases between. CDR1 is MRHNA and CDR2 is SNTAGT in the germline V gene. DNA of the CDR3: TGTGCCAGCAGTGTTCAGATGAACACTGAAGCTTTCTTT. Translation gives CASSVQMNTEAFF.

The rearrangement uses TRBV29-1 and TRBJ1-2; 9 bases fit TRBD1. Germline-derived CDR1 and CDR2 are SQVTM and ANQGSEA. The CDR3 is 18 amino acids. V lost 0 bases to trimming and J lost 13 bases; unmatched junction nucleotides: 24. The CDR3 nucleotides read TGCAGCGTTGAAGACCATTGGGCCCAACAGGGGGCCCAATCTCCTCTCACCTTC. Protein sequence: CSVEDHWAQQGAQSPLTF.

This chain joins TRBV3-1 (or the pseudogene TRBV3-2) and TRBJ2-1; 13 nucleotides agree with TRBD2. CDR3 size: 14 residues. Trimming cost V 5 bases and J 8 bases; bases outside gene matches: 3. Germline V gene sequence: CDR1 LGHDT, CDR2 YNNKEL (reference sequence). The CDR3: CASSGLAGVDEQFF. The CDR3 DNA sequence: TGTGCCAGCAGCGGACTAGCGGGGGTGGATGAGCAGTTCTTC.

This chain joins TRBV3-1 (or the pseudogene TRBV3-2) and TRBJ1-1; D call uncertain. The CDR3 consists of 14 residues. Trimming took off 1 base at V and 5 bases at J, with 11 bases between the two ends. The germline gives CDR1 LGHDT, CDR2 YNNKEL (reference sequence). CDR3: CASSQGRVATEAFF. CDR3 nucleotide sequence: TGTGCCAGCAGCCAAGGGCGGGTTGCGACTGAAGCTTTCTTT.

This chain links TRBV18 with TRBJ2-1, with 9 bases lining up with TRBD1. This CDR3 contains 17 residues. Per the germline V gene, CDR1 is KGHSH and CDR2 is LQKENI. After removal of 0 bases from V and 8 bases from J, the junction contained 11 bases not matched to a gene. CDR3 nucleotides: TGTGCCAGCTCACCACCGTCTGGGACAGGGAGTGAACATGAGCAGTTCTTC. This translates into CASSPPSGTGSEHEQFF.

The chain combines TRBV5-1 with TRBJ2-3, with D perhaps given as TRBD1 or TRBD2 (5 bases each). Germline CDR1 reads SGHRS; CDR2 reads YFSETQ. The CDR3 extends over 17 amino acids. The V and J ends lost 4 bases and 0 bases respectively, with 18 bases between them. CDR3 DNA sequence: TGCGCCAGCAGCCCGGGCCAGGGACCCACCAGCACAGATACGCAGTATTTT. As protein: CASSPGQGPTSTDTQYF.

The chain recombines TRBV13 with TRBJ1-6; 8 bases agree with TRBD1. With V trimmed by 5 bases and J by 10 bases, 10 bases remained unmatched. This CDR3 region has 15 residues. Germline CDR1 reads PRHDT; CDR2 reads FYEKMQ (reference sequence). The CDR3 protein is CASSAGDRGGSPLHF. CDR3 sequence (DNA): TGTGCCAGCAGCGCAGGAGACAGGGGAGGCTCACCCCTCCACTTT.

The chain combines TRBV11-2 with TRBJ1-3, with a weak D call TRBD1 (5 bases). The CDR3 has 15 residues. Germline loops: CDR1 SGHAT, CDR2 FQNNGV. The germline V and J ends were trimmed by 6 bases and 4 bases, with 16 bases remaining between them. Here the CDR3 reads CASSSLAGPGNTIYF. The CDR3 DNA is TGTGCCAGCAGTTCCCTAGCGGGACCGGGAAACACCATATATTTT.

The V call is TRBV30, the J call TRBJ1-6; TRBD1 agrees at 8 bases. Germline lookup yields CDR1 GTSNPN and CDR2 SVGIG (reference sequence). Losses at the gene ends were 3 bases for V and 7 bases for J; bases not matched to a gene: 5. CDR3 length equals 14 residues. The CDR3 sequence is CAWRPTGGNSPLHF. DNA of the CDR3: TGTGCCTGGAGGCCAACAGGGGGAAATTCACCCCTCCACTTT.